These 31 T cell receptor beta chains originate from one sample sequenced in a study of naive and memory T cell subsets. Sample treatment: skin biopsy from PPD injection site in Mantoux-positive individual. TCR cDNA received a 3' ligated oligonucleotide that carried a UMI. Four PCR rounds used nested alpha and beta constant region primers plus the SP2 primer. TCRdb analysed the UMI-ligation and nested PCR reads with MiXCR anew, one entry per CDR3 protein. The repertoire holds 40,000 or so distinct CDR3 sequences, with approximately 9.9% as singletons. Sequences were derived from skin, sampled from a tuberculin skin test site. The origin of the receptors is an adult in good health.

The chain couples TRBV6-5 to TRBJ1-5, with D perhaps matching TRBD1 (5 bases). The CDR3 sequence is 16 residues long. V lost 2 bases and J 5 bases, leaving 16 bases between the germline ends. The V gene's germline CDR1 is MNHEY and CDR2 SVGAGI. The CDR3 DNA follows: TGTGCCAGCAGTTACCCAGGGACGGAGGCCTATCAGCCCCAGCATTTT. This gives the protein CASSYPGTEAYQPQHF.

This clonotype was seen more than once but under ten times. The chain links TRBV9 to TRBJ2-7; 8 nucleotides match TRBD2. The germline gives CDR1 SGDLS, CDR2 YYNGEE. V trimming: 2 bases; J trimming: 3 bases; junction bases outside the gene matches: 7. The CDR3 sequence is 15 residues long. CDR3 nucleotides: TGTGCCAGCAGCGTCAGCGGGGGCCCGAACTACGAGCAGTACTTC. Translation gives CASSVSGGPNYEQYF.

The gene calls are TRBV28 and TRBJ2-1; D not certain. Trimming took off 2 bases at V and 0 bases at J, with 8 bases between the two ends. The germline CDR1 and CDR2 sequences are MDHEN and SYDVKM. This CDR3 contains 15 residues. Here the CDR3 DNA reads TGTGCCAGCAGTTTAGGAGCCAGCTCCTACAATGAGCAGTTCTTC. Translating gives CASSLGASSYNEQFF.

This clonotype has at least ten counts. This sequence joins TRBV2 and TRBJ2-4; 10 nucleotides match TRBD1. The CDR3 runs to 14 residues. Unmatched junction bases numbered 8, after V lost 7 bases and J lost 8 bases. Germline lookup yields CDR1 SNHLY and CDR2 FYNNEI. The CDR3 sequence is CASNSGTGVDIQYF. The CDR3 DNA is TGTGCCAGCAATTCCGGGACAGGGGTGGACATTCAGTACTTC.

This clonotype has more than one count but fewer than ten. The V gene is TRBV25-1, the J gene TRBJ1-4, with D uncertain. Looked up from germline, CDR1 is MGHDK and CDR2 is SYGVNS. V was cut by 1 base and J by 6 bases, with 18 bases left in between. This CDR3 has 17 residues. The CDR3 sequence is CASSESRRRSGDEKLFF. The CDR3, as DNA: TGTGCCAGCAGTGAATCAAGGCGTCGTAGCGGAGATGAAAAACTGTTTTTT.

This clonotype showed up just a few times. The V call is TRBV5-1, the J call TRBJ2-3; TRBD2 agrees at 7 bases. Germline V gene data show CDR1 as SGHRS and CDR2 as YFSETQ. CDR3 size: 15 residues. V shed 5 bases and J 2 bases; nucleotides not matched to a gene: 8. For the CDR3, the DNA is TGCGCCAGCAGTTCCGGGACTACCACCACAGATACGCAGTATTTT. It encodes CASSSGTTTTDTQYF.

V is TRBV20-1 and J is TRBJ1-2, with 7 bases matching TRBD1. The CDR3 is 15 residues long. The V segment lost 5 bases and the J segment 2 bases; nucleotides outside the gene matches: 11. Germline CDR1 is DFQATT and CDR2 is SNEGSKA (reference sequence). CDR3 protein: CSAVPGQLGNYGYTF. CDR3 nucleotides: TGCAGTGCTGTTCCGGGACAGTTAGGAAACTATGGCTACACCTTC.

The chain recombines TRBV29-1 with TRBJ1-4; tentatively, D is TRBD1 (6 bases). The CDR3 covers 11 residues. Germline CDR1 is SQVTM and CDR2 is ANQGSEA. Trimming stripped 0 bases from V and 13 bases from J, with 9 bases between. For the CDR3, the DNA is TGCAGCGTTGAAGAATCAGGGGCACTGTTTTTT. Translation gives CSVEESGALFF.

This clonotype was picked up a small number of times. The gene calls are TRBV12-3 or TRBV12-4 and TRBJ1-3; D is unclear. The V end was cut by 5 bases, the J end by 4 bases, with 3 bases between. The CDR3 loop spans 11 amino acids. The CDR3 nucleotides are TGTGCCAGCAGTCCAGGAAACACCATATATTTT. This gives the protein CASSPGNTIYF.

This clonotype is medium-sized (0.01 to 0.1%) by share. The chain combines TRBV5-1 with TRBJ2-7; D may be TRBD1 (6 bases). Deletions cut 1 base from V and 3 bases from J, with 11 bases between. This CDR3 contains 14 residues. CDR1 is SGHRS and CDR2 is YFSETQ in the germline V gene. CDR3 residues: CASSLPDSFYEQYF. For the CDR3, the DNA is TGCGCCAGCAGCTTGCCGGACAGTTTCTACGAGCAGTACTTC. The whole variable domain, remainder taken from reference TRBV5-1 and TRBJ2-7, is KAGVTQTPRYLIKTRGQQVTLSCSPISGHRSVSWYQQTPGQGLQFLFEYFSETQRNKGNFPGRFSGRQFSNSRSEMNVSTLELGDSALYLCASSLPDSFYEQYFGPGTRLTVT.

About this clonotype itself: A much larger clone lies a single base off, so this may be a read error. The conserved final phenylalanine or tryptophan is absent from the CDR3, which likely points to a read error. The CDR3 DNA is TGTGCCAGCAGAAGGCTTGAAACCGGGGAGCTGTTTCTT. It codes for CASRRLETGELFL. The chain links TRBV12-3 or TRBV12-4 to TRBJ2-2; D is unclear. The CDR3 totals 13 residues. V lost 6 bases and J 5 bases, leaving 10 bases between the germline ends.

This clonotype was detected a few times. J is TRBJ2-7 and V is TRBV6-1; 11 nucleotides line up with TRBD2. The V segment lost 6 bases and the J segment 2 bases; nucleotides outside the gene matches: 9. The CDR3 has 16 residues. CDR1 and CDR2 (germline): MNHNS, SASEGT. CDR3 loop: CASSGLGLAVAYEQYF. The CDR3 DNA reads TGTGCCAGCAGCGGCCTGGGACTAGCGGTGGCCTACGAGCAGTACTTC.

This clonotype showed up many times. V gene TRBV15 combines with J gene TRBJ2-3; a possible D gene is TRBD2 (7 bases). Germline V gives CDR1 LNHNV, CDR2 YYDKDF (reference sequence). This CDR3 region has 17 residues. V lost 0 bases and J lost 3, with 16 bases in between. The chain's CDR3 is CATSRDLRGGGTDTQYF. CDR3 nucleotide sequence: TGTGCCACCAGCAGAGATCTGAGGGGAGGGGGAACAGATACGCAGTATTTT.

This clonotype appeared a single time. This chain uses TRBV27 with TRBJ2-3; 10 nucleotides agree with TRBD2. Per germline, CDR1 MNHEY and CDR2 SMNVEV (reference sequence). The CDR3 totals 16 residues. V shed 7 bases, J shed 5 bases, and the junction held 12 bases outside the gene matches. This CDR3 is CASILRTLAGKDTQYF. The CDR3 nucleotides are TGTGCCAGCATACTTAGGACACTAGCGGGGAAAGATACGCAGTATTTT.

This clonotype was seen many times. The CDR3 nucleotides are TGTGCCAGCAGTTATGGGGCAGAAGCTTTCTTT. Translation: CASSYGAEAFF. The rearrangement joins TRBV6-6 to TRBJ1-1, with D possibly being TRBD1 (5 bases). V shed 3 bases and J shed 8 bases, with 7 bases lying between them. This CDR3 region has 11 residues. The germline gives CDR1 MNHNY, CDR2 SVGAGI (reference sequence).

This clonotype was recorded at least ten times. This rearrangement joins TRBV5-1 to TRBJ2-2; D possibly uses TRBD1 or TRBD2 (5 bases each). CDR3 length equals 14 residues. Trimming left V 3 bases short and J 7 bases short, with 13 bases between. Germline CDR1 is SGHRS and CDR2 is YFSETQ. This CDR3 reads CASSWVGANGELFF. CDR3 in DNA: TGCGCCAGCAGCTGGGTCGGGGCCAACGGGGAGCTGTTTTTT.

This clonotype was seen at least ten times. This chain connects TRBV24-1 to TRBJ2-3; D could derive from TRBD1 or TRBD2 (5 bases each). With 4 bases removed from V and 6 bases from J, the gap between germline ends came to 13 bases. The germline CDR1 and CDR2 sequences are KGHDR and SFDVKD. This CDR3 is built from 14 residues. The CDR3 nucleotides read TGTGCCACCAGTGAAAGGGCCTGGGGGGATACGCAGTATTTT. Its protein is CATSERAWGDTQYF.

This clonotype was seen repeatedly, ten times or more. This chain's CDR3 is CASSPGDSTDTQYF. CDR3 bases: TGTGCCAGCAGCCCCGGGGACAGTACAGATACGCAGTATTTT. The chain recombines TRBV5-5 with TRBJ2-3; 7 nucleotides agree with TRBD1. Germline CDR1 SGHKS, CDR2 YYEKEE (reference sequence). This CDR3 has 14 amino acids. After removal of 4 bases from V and 3 bases from J, the junction contained 5 bases not matched to a gene.

The V gene is TRBV2, the J gene TRBJ2-1, with 9 bases that match TRBD1. Per the germline V gene, CDR1 is SNHLY and CDR2 is FYNNEI. The CDR3 sequence is 15 residues long. Trimming removed 6 bases from V and 12 bases from J; junction bases left unmatched: 15. The CDR3 DNA reads TGTGCCAGCAGGACCGGGACAGGGCCTTCGGACGTGCAGTTCTTC. This translates into CASRTGTGPSDVQFF.

The table lists this clonotype with many counts. The chain couples TRBV6-6 to TRBJ2-3; TRBD2 agrees at 14 bases. After removal of 5 bases from V and 2 bases from J, the junction contained 12 bases not matched to a gene. The CDR3 runs 19 residues. Germline V CDR1 and CDR2: MNHNY, SVGAGI (reference sequence). CDR3 amino acids: CASSTGLAGDAEVTDTQYF. In DNA form, the CDR3 reads TGTGCCAGCAGTACGGGACTAGCGGGGGATGCGGAAGTCACAGATACGCAGTATTTT.

This clonotype was recorded at least ten times. The V call is TRBV12-3 or TRBV12-4, the J call TRBJ2-5, with unresolved D. With 8 bases removed from V and 1 base from J, the gap between germline ends came to 8 bases. CDR3 length: 12 residues. DNA for the CDR3: TGTGCCAGCCAAACAAGCCAAGAGACCCAGTACTTC. Amino acid sequence: CASQTSQETQYF.

This clonotype has a count of ten or more. The chain links TRBV12-3 or TRBV12-4 to TRBJ2-2, with 7 bases aligning to TRBD2. The CDR3 runs 16 residues. Trimming at V came to 6 bases and at J to 0 bases, leaving 7 bases not matched to a gene. The CDR3 DNA is TGTGCCAGCAGGCGGGAGACTAGCTCGAACACCGGGGAGCTGTTTTTT. Translated, it gives CASRRETSSNTGELFF.

This chain links TRBV5-5 with TRBJ2-2; 7 positions match TRBD1. From germline, CDR1 is SGHKS and CDR2 YYEKEE (reference sequence). The CDR3 has 15 amino acids. V was clipped by 3 bases and J by 9 bases; unmatched bases: 11. The CDR3, as DNA: TGTGCCAGCAGCTCCCCGGGACAGATGGTCAGGGAGCTGTTTTTT. This sequence encodes CASSSPGQMVRELFF.

There are a few counts of this clonotype. The rearrangement uses TRBV7-9 and TRBJ2-3; the match to TRBD1 covers 9 bases. This CDR3 has 16 residues. V lost 7 bases, J lost 0 bases, and 8 bases stayed unmatched. Germline V CDR1 and CDR2: SEHNR, FQNEAQ (reference sequence). The CDR3 spells CASTPFGTGSTDTQYF. CDR3 nucleotide sequence: TGTGCCAGCACCCCTTTCGGGACAGGGAGCACAGATACGCAGTATTTT.

This clonotype has a handful of counts. The chain carries TRBV12-3 or TRBV12-4 and TRBJ1-4, with D unclear. This CDR3 contains 15 residues. Trimming cost V 1 base and J 2 bases, with 8 bases left between them. CDR3 residues: CASSLDRTTNEKLFF. The DNA of the CDR3 is TGTGCCAGCAGTTTAGACCGGACTACTAATGAAAAACTGTTTTTT.

This clonotype occurred many times. For the CDR3, the DNA is TGTGCCAGCAGCCAAGGGTCCGGGACGTCTGGGGCCAACGTCCTGACTTTC. Its translation is CASSQGSGTSGANVLTF. The chain is built from TRBV4-2 and TRBJ2-6; D is perhaps TRBD1 or TRBD2 (5 bases each). CDR3 length: 17 amino acids. The germline V and J ends were trimmed by 1 base and 1 base, with 11 bases remaining between them. CDR1 is LGHNA and CDR2 is YNFKEQ in the germline V gene.

Sample share makes this clonotype medium-sized. The chain links TRBV29-1 to TRBJ2-3; D gene uncertain. CDR3 size: 13 residues. Germline lookup yields CDR1 SQVTM and CDR2 ANQGSEA. Between the trimmed V and J ends, which lost 3 bases and 1 base, there was a span of 8 bases. The DNA of the CDR3 is TGCAGCGTTGACAGAGCAGGCACAGATACGCAGTATTTT. It specifies CSVDRAGTDTQYF.

This clonotype was recorded many times. The chain couples TRBV7-3 to TRBJ2-1, with D perhaps matching TRBD1 (7 bases). The germline V and J ends were trimmed by 6 bases and 9 bases, with 21 bases remaining between them. The CDR3 runs to 15 residues. Germline V gene sequence: CDR1 SGHTA, CDR2 FQGTGA. CDR3 coding DNA: TGTGCCAGCAGTGAGGGGGCTAGCGATTTCACTGAGCAGTTCTTC. Translation gives CASSEGASDFTEQFF.

A few counts support this clonotype. This sequence joins TRBV5-1 and TRBJ2-1, with 9 bases aligning to TRBD1. Germline CDR1 and CDR2: SGHRS and YFSETQ. V lost 0 bases to trimming and J lost 2 bases; unmatched junction nucleotides: 0. This CDR3 is built from 15 residues. The CDR3 loop is CASSLGDRAYNEQFF. The CDR3 DNA follows: TGCGCCAGCAGCTTGGGGGACAGGGCCTACAATGAGCAGTTCTTC.

This clonotype was counted at least ten times. The chain is built from TRBV18 and TRBJ2-1; maybe TRBD2 (6 bases). From germline, CDR1 is KGHSH and CDR2 LQKENI. V shed 3 bases and J shed 4 bases, with 13 bases lying between them. The CDR3 has 15 residues. CDR3 sequence reads: CASSPGGAAYNEQFF. DNA for the CDR3: TGTGCCAGCTCACCGGGCGGGGCCGCGTACAATGAGCAGTTCTTC. Based on the CDR3 plus reference TRBV18 and TRBJ2-1, the full variable domain is NAGVMQNPRHLVRRRGQEARLRCSPMKGHSHVYWYRQLPEEGLKFMVYLQKENIIDESGMPKERFSAEFPKEGPSILRIQQVVRGDSAAYFCASSPGGAAYNEQFFGPGTRLTVL.

The gene calls are TRBV30 and TRBJ2-5; D perhaps matches TRBD1 (5 bases). With 0 bases removed from V and 5 bases from J, the gap between germline ends came to 10 bases. Germline V gives CDR1 GTSNPN, CDR2 SVGIG (reference sequence). This CDR3 has 13 amino acids. In nucleotides, the CDR3 is TGTGCCTGGAGTGTACGCAGGGCCGAGACCCAGTACTTC. Translation: CAWSVRRAETQYF.